The T cell receptor (beta chain) under discussion was sequenced for a study of blood T cell repertoires in COVID-19. Study context: Specimens from acute and convalescent COVID-19 originated in the United States, Italy and Spain. Sample material is recorded as cDNA or gDNA derived from T cells, B-cell-depleted T cells, or PBMCs.

Under the authors' procedure: Estimates of nucleated cell counts were drawn from the amplification of reference gene primers. Measured with immunoSEQ multiplex PCR; TCRdb has only the in-frame clones, and not every one. V, J and clone size are taken as reported in that table, and D and trimming were inferred from the DNA itself. The repertoire includes about 100,000 clones, about 80% of them detected once, and around a third sits in the top ten. V was shortened by 3 bases and J by 8 bases, with 11 bases between the two germline ends. This CDR3 contains 14 residues. In germline, CDR1 is MDHEN, CDR2 SYDVKM.

V gene TRBV28 combines with J gene TRBJ1-6; D is possibly TRBD1 (5 bases). This TCR came from a man aged 70 or older with active or convalescent COVID-19. Sequenced material: peripheral blood. CDR3 in amino acids: CASSFSGTYSPLHF. The DNA of the CDR3 is TGTGCCAGCAGTTTTTCCGGGACTTATTCACCCCTCCACTTT.